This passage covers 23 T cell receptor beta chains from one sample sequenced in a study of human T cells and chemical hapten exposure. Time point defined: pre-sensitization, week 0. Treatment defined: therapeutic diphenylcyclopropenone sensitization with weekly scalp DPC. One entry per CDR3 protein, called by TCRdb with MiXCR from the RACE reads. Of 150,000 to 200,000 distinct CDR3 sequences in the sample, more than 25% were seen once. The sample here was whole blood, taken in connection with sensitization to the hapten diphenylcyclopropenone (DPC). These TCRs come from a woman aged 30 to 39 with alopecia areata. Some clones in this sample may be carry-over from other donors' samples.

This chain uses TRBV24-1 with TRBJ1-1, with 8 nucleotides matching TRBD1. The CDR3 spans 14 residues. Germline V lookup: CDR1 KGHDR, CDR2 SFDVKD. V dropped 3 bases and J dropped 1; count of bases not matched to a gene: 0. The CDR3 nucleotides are TGTGCCACCAGTGATGGGACAGGGAACACTGAAGCTTTCTTT. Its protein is CATSDGTGNTEAFF.

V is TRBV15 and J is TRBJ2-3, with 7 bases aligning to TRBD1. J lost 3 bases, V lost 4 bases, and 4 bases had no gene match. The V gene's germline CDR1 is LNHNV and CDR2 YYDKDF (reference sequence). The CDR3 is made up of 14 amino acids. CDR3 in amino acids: CATSKDRVTDTQYF. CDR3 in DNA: TGTGCCACCAGCAAAGACAGGGTTACAGATACGCAGTATTTT.

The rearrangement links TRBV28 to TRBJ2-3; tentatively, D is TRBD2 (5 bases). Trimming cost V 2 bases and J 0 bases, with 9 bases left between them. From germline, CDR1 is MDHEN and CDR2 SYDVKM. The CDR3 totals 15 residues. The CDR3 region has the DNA TGTGCCAGCAGTTTAGAGGGCCGTAGCACAGATACGCAGTATTTT. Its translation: CASSLEGRSTDTQYF.

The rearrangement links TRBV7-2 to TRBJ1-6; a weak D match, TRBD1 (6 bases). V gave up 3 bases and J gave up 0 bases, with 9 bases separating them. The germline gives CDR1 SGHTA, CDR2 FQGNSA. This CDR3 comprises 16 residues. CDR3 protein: CASSFRGASYNSPLHF. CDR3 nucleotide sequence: TGTGCCAGCAGCTTTAGGGGGGCCTCCTATAATTCACCCCTCCACTTT.

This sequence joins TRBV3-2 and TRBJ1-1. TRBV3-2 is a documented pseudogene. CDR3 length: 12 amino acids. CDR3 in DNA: TGTGCCAGCAGCCAAGCAAGGGAGGGAGCTTTCTTT. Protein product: CASSQAREGAFF.

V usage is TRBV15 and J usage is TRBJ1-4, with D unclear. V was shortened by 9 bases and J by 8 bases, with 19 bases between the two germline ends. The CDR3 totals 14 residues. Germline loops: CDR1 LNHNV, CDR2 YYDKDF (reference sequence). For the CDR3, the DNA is TGTGCCACAGGGTTATGGAAGATAGAAGAAAAACTGTTTTTT. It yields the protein CATGLWKIEEKLFF.

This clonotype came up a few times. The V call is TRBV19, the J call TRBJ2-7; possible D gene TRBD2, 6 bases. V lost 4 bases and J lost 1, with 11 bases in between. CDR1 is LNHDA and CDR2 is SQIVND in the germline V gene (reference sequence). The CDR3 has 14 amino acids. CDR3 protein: CASSTGGPSYEQYF. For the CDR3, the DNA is TGTGCCAGTAGTACCGGGGGACCGTCCTACGAGCAGTACTTC. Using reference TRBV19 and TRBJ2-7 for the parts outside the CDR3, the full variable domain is DGGITQSPKYLFRKEGQNVTLSCEQNLNHDAMYWYRQDPGQGLRLIYYSQIVNDFQKGDIAEGYSVSREKKESFPLTVTSAQKNPTAFYLCASSTGGPSYEQYFGPGTRLTVT.

CDR3 residues: CASSYVPGQGRWTEAFF. CDR3 nucleotide sequence: TGTGCCAGCAGTTACGTCCCGGGACAGGGACGCTGGACTGAAGCTTTCTTT. The chain uses TRBV6-2 or TRBV6-3 and TRBJ1-1; 9 bases match TRBD1. The CDR3 length is 17 residues. With 2 bases clipped from V and 5 bases from J, the junction kept 12 bases outside the gene matches. Germline CDR1 reads MNHEY; CDR2 reads SVGEGT.

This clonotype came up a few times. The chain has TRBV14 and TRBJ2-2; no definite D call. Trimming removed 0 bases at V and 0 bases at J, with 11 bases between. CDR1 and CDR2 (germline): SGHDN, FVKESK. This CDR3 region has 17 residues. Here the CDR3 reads CASSQDRVLANTGELFF. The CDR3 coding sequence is TGTGCCAGCAGCCAAGATCGGGTCCTCGCGAACACCGGGGAGCTGTTTTTT.

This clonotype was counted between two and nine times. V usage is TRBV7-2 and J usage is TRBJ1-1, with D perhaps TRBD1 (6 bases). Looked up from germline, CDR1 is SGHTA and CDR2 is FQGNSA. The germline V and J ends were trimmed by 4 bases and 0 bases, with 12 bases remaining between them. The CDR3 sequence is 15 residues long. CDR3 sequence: CASSYSTGVNTEAFF. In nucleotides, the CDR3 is TGTGCCAGCAGCTATTCGACAGGAGTGAACACTGAAGCTTTCTTT.

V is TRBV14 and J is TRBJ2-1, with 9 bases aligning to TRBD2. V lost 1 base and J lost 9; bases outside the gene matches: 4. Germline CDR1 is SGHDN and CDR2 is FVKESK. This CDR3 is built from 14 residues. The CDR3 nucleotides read TGTGCCAGCAGCCAAGGCGGGAGGGTCGGTGAGCAGTTCTTC. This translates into CASSQGGRVGEQFF.

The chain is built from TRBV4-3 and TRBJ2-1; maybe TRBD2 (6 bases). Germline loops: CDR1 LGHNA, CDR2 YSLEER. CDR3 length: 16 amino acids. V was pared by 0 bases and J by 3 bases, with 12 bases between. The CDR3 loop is CASSQEHGRDYNEQFF. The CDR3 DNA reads TGCGCCAGCAGCCAAGAACATGGGCGGGACTACAATGAGCAGTTCTTC.

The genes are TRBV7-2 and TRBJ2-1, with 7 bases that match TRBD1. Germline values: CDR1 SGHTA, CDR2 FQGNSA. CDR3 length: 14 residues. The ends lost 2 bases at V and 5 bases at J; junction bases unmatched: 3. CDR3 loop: CASSLRQGDNEQFF. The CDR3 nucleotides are TGTGCCAGCAGCTTACGACAGGGAGACAATGAGCAGTTCTTC.

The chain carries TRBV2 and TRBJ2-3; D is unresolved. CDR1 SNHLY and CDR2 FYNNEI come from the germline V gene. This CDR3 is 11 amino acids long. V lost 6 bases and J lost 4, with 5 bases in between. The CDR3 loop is CASRLADTQYF. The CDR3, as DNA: TGTGCCAGCAGGCTGGCAGATACGCAGTATTTT.

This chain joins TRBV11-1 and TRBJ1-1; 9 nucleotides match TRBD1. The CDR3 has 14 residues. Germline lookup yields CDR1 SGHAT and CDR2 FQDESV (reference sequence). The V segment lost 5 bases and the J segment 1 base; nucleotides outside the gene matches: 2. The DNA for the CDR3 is TGTGCCAGCAGCATGGGACAGGGGAACACTGAAGCTTTCTTT. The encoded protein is CASSMGQGNTEAFF.

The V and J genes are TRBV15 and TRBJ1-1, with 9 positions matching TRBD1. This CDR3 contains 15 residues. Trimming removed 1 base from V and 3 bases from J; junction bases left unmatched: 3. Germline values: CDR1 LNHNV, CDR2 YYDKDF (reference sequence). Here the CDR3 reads CATSRGTGADTEAFF. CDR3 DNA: TGTGCCACCAGCAGAGGGACAGGGGCGGACACTGAAGCTTTCTTT. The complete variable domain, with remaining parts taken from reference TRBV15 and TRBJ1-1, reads DAMVIQNPRYQVTQFGKPVTLSCSQTLNHNVMYWYQQKSSQAPKLLFHYYDKDFNNEADTPDNFQSRRPNTSFCFLDIRSPGLGDTAMYLCATSRGTGADTEAFFGQGTRLTVV.

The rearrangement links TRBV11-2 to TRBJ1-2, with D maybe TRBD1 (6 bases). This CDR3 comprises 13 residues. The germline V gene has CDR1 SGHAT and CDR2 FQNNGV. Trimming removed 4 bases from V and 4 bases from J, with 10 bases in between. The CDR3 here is CASSSGQSYGYTF. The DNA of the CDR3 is TGTGCCAGCAGCTCCGGACAGTCCTATGGCTACACCTTC.

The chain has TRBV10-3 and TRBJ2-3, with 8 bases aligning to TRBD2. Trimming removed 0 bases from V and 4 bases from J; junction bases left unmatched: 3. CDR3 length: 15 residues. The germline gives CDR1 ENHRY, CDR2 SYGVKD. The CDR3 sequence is CAISESSGSADTQYF. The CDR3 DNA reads TGTGCCATCAGTGAGTCGAGCGGGAGCGCAGATACGCAGTATTTT.

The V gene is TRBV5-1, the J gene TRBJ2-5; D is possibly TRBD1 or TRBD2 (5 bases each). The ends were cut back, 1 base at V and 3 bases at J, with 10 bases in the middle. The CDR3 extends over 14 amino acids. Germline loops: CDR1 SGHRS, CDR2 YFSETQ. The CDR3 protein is CASSLRGPEETQYF. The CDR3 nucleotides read TGCGCCAGCAGCTTGCGGGGCCCCGAAGAGACCCAGTACTTC. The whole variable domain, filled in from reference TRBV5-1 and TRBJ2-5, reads KAGVTQTPRYLIKTRGQQVTLSCSPISGHRSVSWYQQTPGQGLQFLFEYFSETQRNKGNFPGRFSGRQFSNSRSEMNVSTLELGDSALYLCASSLRGPEETQYFGPGTRLLVL.

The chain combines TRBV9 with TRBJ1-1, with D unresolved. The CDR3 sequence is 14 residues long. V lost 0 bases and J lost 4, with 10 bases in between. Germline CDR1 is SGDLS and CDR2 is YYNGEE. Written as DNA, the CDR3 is TGTGCCAGCAGCGTAGGGGTATTGTCCACTGAAGCTTTCTTT. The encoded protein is CASSVGVLSTEAFF.

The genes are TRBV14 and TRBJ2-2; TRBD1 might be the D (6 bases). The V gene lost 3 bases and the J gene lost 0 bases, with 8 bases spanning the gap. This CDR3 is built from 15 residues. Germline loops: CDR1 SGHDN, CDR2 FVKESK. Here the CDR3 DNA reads TGTGCCAGCAGCCATACAGGGACGAACACCGGGGAGCTGTTTTTT. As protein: CASSHTGTNTGELFF.

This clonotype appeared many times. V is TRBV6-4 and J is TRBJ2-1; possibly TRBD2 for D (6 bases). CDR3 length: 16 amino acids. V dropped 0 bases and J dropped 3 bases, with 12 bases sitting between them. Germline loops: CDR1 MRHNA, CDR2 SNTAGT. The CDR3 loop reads CASSDSWRAGYNEQFF. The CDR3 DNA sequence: TGTGCCAGCAGTGACTCTTGGAGGGCCGGCTACAATGAGCAGTTCTTC.

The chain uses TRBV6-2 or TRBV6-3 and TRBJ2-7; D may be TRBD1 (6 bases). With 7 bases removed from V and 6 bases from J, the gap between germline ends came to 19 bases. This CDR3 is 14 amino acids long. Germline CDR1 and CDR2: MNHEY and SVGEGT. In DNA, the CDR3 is TGTGCCAGCATCCGATCCCGACAGGCCCCCGAGCAGTACTTC. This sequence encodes CASIRSRQAPEQYF.